The next 30 T cell receptor beta chains were all read from a single sample in a study of control samples from healthy donors and cancer patients (dated by TCRdb to the early 2020s). Preparation of the library involved the immunoSEQ multiplex PCR assay. Drawn from immuneACCESS, this table holds only the in-frame rearrangements with V and J called that TCRdb kept. Clones are partly lost; checked studies trace under half to an unresolved V gene and leave the rest unexplained. The sample table holds under 450,000 clones, of which 75% to 95% were seen once. The top ten constitute more than 6% of the sample. Input material: PBMCs. The receptors stem from a man aged 35-49 years with head and neck cancer.

The chain uses TRBV4-3 and TRBJ2-2; no clear D gene. CDR1 and CDR2 (germline): LGHNA, YSLEER. V was cut by 4 bases and J by 1 base, with 10 bases left in between. CDR3 size: 15 residues. CDR3 sequence reads: CASSRLTENTGELFF. CDR3 nucleotide sequence: TGCGCCAGCAGCCGATTAACGGAGAACACCGGGGAGCTGTTTTTT.

The chain joins TRBV6-5 to TRBJ1-2, with 9 bases lining up with TRBD1. The germline gives CDR1 MNHEY, CDR2 SVGAGI. The CDR3 is 12 residues long. Trimming cost V 3 bases and J 8 bases; bases outside gene matches: 1. The CDR3: CASSYTGGGYTF. The DNA of the CDR3 is TGTGCCAGCAGTTATACAGGGGGCGGCTACACCTTC.

The rearrangement uses TRBV6-2 or TRBV6-3 and TRBJ2-7, with D uncertain. This CDR3 comprises 13 residues. V lost 3 bases and J 3 bases, leaving 9 bases between the germline ends. Germline CDR1 reads MNHEY; CDR2 reads SVGEGT. The CDR3 DNA reads as TGTGCCAGCAGTTATGGTTGGGTCTACGAGCAGTACTTC. It encodes CASSYGWVYEQYF.

The chain has TRBV9 and TRBJ2-6, with 9 bases lining up with TRBD1. The ends lost 9 bases at V and 0 bases at J; junction bases unmatched: 7. The CDR3 extends over 16 amino acids. The germline CDR1 and CDR2 sequences are SGDLS and YYNGEE. For the CDR3, the DNA is TGTGCCATAAAGACAGGGGGGTACTCTGGGGCCAACGTCCTGACTTTC. Translated: CAIKTGGYSGANVLTF.

V and J are TRBV7-9 and TRBJ2-7; maybe TRBD2 (6 bases). Germline CDR1 and CDR2: SEHNR and FQNEAQ (reference sequence). This CDR3 region has 14 residues. Between the trimmed V and J ends, which lost 5 bases and 3 bases, there was a span of 14 bases. The CDR3 bases are TGTGCCAGCAGCCAGACCCCGGGGGTCTACGAGCAGTACTTC. Its translation: CASSQTPGVYEQYF.

This chain links TRBV6-1 with TRBJ1-2, with 8 bases that match TRBD1. Germline CDR1 is MNHNS and CDR2 is SASEGT. V lost 1 base and J lost 5; bases outside the gene matches: 6. The CDR3 runs to 15 residues. CDR3 region: CASSEGWGQEYGYTF. DNA for the CDR3: TGTGCCAGCAGTGAAGGTTGGGGACAGGAATATGGCTACACCTTC.

This chain uses TRBV15 with TRBJ2-6; D is perhaps TRBD1 or TRBD2 (5 bases each). The CDR3 has 16 residues. Germline V gene data show CDR1 as LNHNV and CDR2 as YYDKDF (reference sequence). Trimming took off 3 bases at V and 7 bases at J, with 16 bases between the two ends. The CDR3 DNA reads TGTGCCACCAGCAGCGCAGCTGTTGGGGGAGCCAACGTCCTGACTTTC. Translating it yields CATSSAAVGGANVLTF.

The DNA of the CDR3 is TGCGCCAGCGTCCCATTGGGTGATGATAACACCGGGGAGCTGTTTTTT. It codes for CASVPLGDDNTGELFF. The chain carries TRBV5-1 and TRBJ2-2; D is unresolved. Trimming cost V 7 bases and J 2 bases, with 18 bases left between them. The length of the CDR3 is 16 residues. Germline CDR1 and CDR2: SGHRS and YFSETQ.

The chain combines TRBV6-5 with TRBJ1-5; 8 positions match TRBD1. The CDR3 is 14 amino acids. The trim removed 6 bases at V and 7 bases at J, leaving 8 bases unmatched. Germline-derived CDR1 and CDR2 are MNHEY and SVGAGI. CDR3 protein: CASRVQGVKQPQHF. For the CDR3, the DNA is TGTGCCAGCAGAGTACAGGGGGTGAAGCAGCCCCAGCATTTT.

The chain couples TRBV6-5 to TRBJ2-7, with D perhaps matching TRBD1 (5 bases). The CDR3 covers 15 residues. From germline, CDR1 is MNHEY and CDR2 SVGAGI. V was shortened by 7 bases and J by 0 bases, with 16 bases between the two germline ends. The CDR3 protein is CASNFLGLSSYEQYF. DNA for the CDR3: TGTGCCAGCAATTTCCTGGGGCTCAGCTCCTACGAGCAGTACTTC.

The chain recombines TRBV5-1 with TRBJ2-7, with TRBD2 matching 8 bases. Trimming at V came to 0 bases and at J to 4 bases, leaving 6 bases not matched to a gene. The CDR3 length is 15 residues. From germline, CDR1 is SGHRS and CDR2 YFSETQ. Written as DNA, the CDR3 is TGCGCCAGCAGCTTGGTTGGGGCGGGGGGTTACGAGCAGTACTTC. This encodes CASSLVGAGGYEQYF.

The chain joins TRBV9 to TRBJ2-1, with no clear D. Germline CDR1 and CDR2: SGDLS and YYNGEE. The CDR3 length is 13 residues. Trimming left V 4 bases short and J 8 bases short, with 13 bases between. The CDR3 here is CASSPPARYEQFF. Here the CDR3 DNA reads TGTGCCAGCAGCCCCCCCGCCAGGTATGAGCAGTTCTTC.

The V call is TRBV6-6, the J call TRBJ1-2; perhaps TRBD1 as D (6 bases). Germline-derived CDR1 and CDR2 are MNHNY and SVGAGI (reference sequence). The ends were cut back, 8 bases at V and 10 bases at J, with 14 bases in the middle. This CDR3 spans 11 amino acids. The CDR3 region has the DNA TGTGCCAGCGGGGGGGCGACGGACTACACCTTC. Translation: CASGGATDYTF.

The chain combines TRBV9 with TRBJ2-7; TRBD2 agrees at 8 bases. The junction had 3 bases not matched to a gene; V was cut back by 0 bases and J by 4 bases. Germline V gene sequence: CDR1 SGDLS, CDR2 YYNGEE. This CDR3 spans 14 amino acids. This chain's CDR3 is CASSVESSGYEQYF. CDR3 DNA: TGTGCCAGCAGCGTAGAATCTAGCGGGTACGAGCAGTACTTC.

The chain has TRBV5-4 and TRBJ2-2, with no clear D. The CDR3 runs 14 residues. Germline V lookup: CDR1 SGHNT, CDR2 YYREEE (reference sequence). Trimming removed 4 bases from V and 2 bases from J, with 9 bases in between. DNA for the CDR3: TGTGCCAGCAGCGTTGGGGTTAACACCGGGGAGCTGTTTTTT. It yields the protein CASSVGVNTGELFF.

CDR3 sequence: CASTPGAGELFF. The CDR3 DNA sequence: TGTGCCAGCACCCCGGGGGCCGGGGAGCTGTTTTTT. The chain combines TRBV27 with TRBJ2-2; TRBD2 might be the D (6 bases). The germline V gene has CDR1 MNHEY and CDR2 SMNVEV (reference sequence). The CDR3 extends over 12 amino acids. The V gene lost 7 bases and the J gene lost 6 bases, with 9 bases spanning the gap.

V is TRBV12-2 and J is TRBJ1-5; the D call in the table, TRBD1, was not verified against the DNA. TRBV12-2 is a pseudogene locus. CDR3 size: 16 residues. The CDR3 region is CASRFDRKTSNQPQHF. CDR3 nucleotides: TGTGCAAGTCGTTTCGACAGAAAGACTAGCAATCAGCCCCAGCATTTT.

The chain couples TRBV7-3 to TRBJ2-1; no clear D gene. V lost 3 bases and J 5 bases, leaving 8 bases between the germline ends. The CDR3 has 13 residues. The germline V gene encodes CDR1 SGHTA and CDR2 FQGTGA. In DNA form, the CDR3 reads TGTGCCAGCAGCTTGTATAAGAACAATGAGCAGTTCTTC. This gives the protein CASSLYKNNEQFF.

This rearrangement joins TRBV7-2 to TRBJ2-4; 9 positions match TRBD2. J lost 1 base, V lost 2 bases, and 9 bases had no gene match. This CDR3 has 18 residues. The germline gives CDR1 SGHTA, CDR2 FQGNSA. CDR3 residues: CASSLLAGRDGAKNIQYF. The DNA for the CDR3 is TGTGCCAGCAGCTTACTAGCGGGGCGGGACGGCGCCAAAAACATTCAGTACTTC.

This chain links TRBV6-5 with TRBJ2-1; D may be TRBD2 (5 bases). The CDR3 runs 14 residues. The germline V gene encodes CDR1 MNHEY and CDR2 SVGAGI. V dropped 6 bases and J dropped 2 bases, with 11 bases sitting between them. CDR3: CASSRDGAYNEQFF. The CDR3 bases are TGTGCCAGCAGCCGGGATGGGGCCTACAATGAGCAGTTCTTC.

The rearrangement uses TRBV28 and TRBJ1-5, with D unclear. Germline V lookup: CDR1 MDHEN, CDR2 SYDVKM. The CDR3 extends over 18 amino acids. Deletions cut 5 bases from V and 0 bases from J, with 20 bases between. The CDR3: CASSPRYYRTDSNQPQHF. CDR3 in DNA: TGTGCCAGCAGTCCTCGCTATTATAGGACGGATAGCAATCAGCCCCAGCATTTT.

This clone was found a few times. The V gene is TRBV28, the J gene TRBJ2-2; D not resolved. The CDR3 is 14 residues long. Trimming left V 3 bases short and J 9 bases short, with 14 bases between. The V gene's germline CDR1 is MDHEN and CDR2 SYDVKM. DNA for the CDR3: TGTGCCAGCAGTTTGGGGTTCGACGGCAGGGAGCTGTTTTTT. Protein sequence: CASSLGFDGRELFF.

This chain uses TRBV11-3 with TRBJ2-7; 8 nucleotides line up with TRBD2. CDR1 SGHNT and CDR2 YENEEA come from the germline V gene. The CDR3 has 14 residues. Trimming took 1 base from V and 3 from J; bases not matched to a gene: 2. The CDR3 is CASSLAGGDYEQYF. As DNA, the CDR3 is TGTGCCAGCAGCTTAGCGGGAGGGGACTACGAGCAGTACTTC.

This sequence joins TRBV25-1 and TRBJ2-1, with D unresolved. The length of the CDR3 is 15 residues. V shed 6 bases and J shed 6 bases, with 18 bases lying between them. CDR1 is MGHDK and CDR2 is SYGVNS in the germline V gene. This chain's CDR3 is CASRASGTSSNEQFF. The CDR3 DNA follows: TGTGCCAGCAGAGCCTCCGGAACATCTTCCAATGAGCAGTTCTTC.

This clone was seen once. This sequence joins TRBV2 and TRBJ1-1, with D possibly matching TRBD1 (5 bases). The CDR3 sequence is 13 residues long. In germline, CDR1 is SNHLY, CDR2 FYNNEI. The V and J ends lost 7 bases and 0 bases respectively, with 9 bases between them. This CDR3 reads CASIGGMNTEAFF. CDR3 nucleotide sequence: TGTGCCAGCATTGGGGGAATGAACACTGAAGCTTTCTTT.

This clone was counted a single time. This chain uses TRBV7-8 with TRBJ2-6; possible D gene TRBD2, 6 bases. V lost 2 bases to trimming and J lost 0 bases, with 17 bases between them. The germline CDR1 and CDR2 sequences are SGHVS and FQNEAQ. The CDR3 is made up of 19 amino acids. CDR3 DNA: TGTGCCAGCAGCTTATGGGGGAGGCAGCAATTCTCTGGGGCCAACGTCCTGACTTTC. It is translated as CASSLWGRQQFSGANVLTF.

The gene calls are TRBV11-1 and TRBJ2-7, with 9 bases fitting TRBD1. J was trimmed by 1 base and V by 4 bases; bases with no gene match: 5. Germline V gives CDR1 SGHAT, CDR2 FQDESV (reference sequence). The CDR3 spans 15 residues. CDR3 region: CASSSGTGRSYEQYF. The CDR3 coding sequence is TGTGCCAGCAGCTCAGGGACAGGGAGATCCTACGAGCAGTACTTC.

This sequence joins TRBV6-5 and TRBJ1-2, with D perhaps matching TRBD1 (6 bases). The germline V and J ends were trimmed by 11 bases and 8 bases, with 21 bases remaining between them. Germline V lookup: CDR1 MNHEY, CDR2 SVGAGI. The CDR3 totals 13 residues. The CDR3 is CAGHRDSKGGYTF. CDR3 bases: TGTGCCGGCCACAGGGACTCCAAGGGGGGCTACACCTTC.

The V call is TRBV7-2, the J call TRBJ2-2; D is possibly TRBD1 or TRBD2 (5 bases each). Trimming left V 1 base short and J 0 bases short, with 12 bases between. The CDR3 has 17 amino acids. Germline V gene data show CDR1 as SGHTA and CDR2 as FQGNSA. CDR3 residues: CASSLGGALPNTGELFF. The CDR3 coding sequence is TGTGCCAGCAGCTTAGGAGGGGCGCTACCGAACACCGGGGAGCTGTTTTTT.

CDR3 coding DNA: TGTGCCAGCAGTCCCCGGGACTCCTTATCCTACGAGCAGTACTTC. This gives the protein CASSPRDSLSYEQYF. The chain has TRBV6-5 and TRBJ2-7; D is possibly TRBD2 (6 bases). This CDR3 comprises 15 residues. CDR1 is MNHEY and CDR2 is SVGAGI in the germline V gene. The V and J ends lost 5 bases and 1 base respectively, with 15 bases between them.